The text below deals with one TCR beta chain. Its antigen is as yet unknown. CDR3 length: 13 amino acids. The germline gives CDR1 SGHTA, CDR2 FQGTGA. Deletions cut 2 bases from V and 8 bases from J, with 9 bases between. The data originate from a study of T cell clones after liver transplantation. Regarding the study as a whole: Circulating graft-donor-reactive CD4 TCRbeta sequences fell significantly post-transplant in most of the 8 subjects.

The method was immunoSEQ multiplex PCR; TCRdb's version includes in-frame clones alone and lacks a portion of them. The sample carries about 120,000 clones, approximately 90% recorded once. The TCR comes from a human patient who received a liver transplant. Some T cells may trace back to the graft donor. The input for sequencing was CD4+ T cells from blood, taken 12 months after liver transplant. The rearrangement joins TRBV7-3 to TRBJ2-2; maybe TRBD1 (6 bases). CDR3 sequence reads: CASSLAGEGELFF. The CDR3 region has the DNA TGTGCCAGCAGCTTAGCAGGGGAGGGGGAGCTGTTTTTT.